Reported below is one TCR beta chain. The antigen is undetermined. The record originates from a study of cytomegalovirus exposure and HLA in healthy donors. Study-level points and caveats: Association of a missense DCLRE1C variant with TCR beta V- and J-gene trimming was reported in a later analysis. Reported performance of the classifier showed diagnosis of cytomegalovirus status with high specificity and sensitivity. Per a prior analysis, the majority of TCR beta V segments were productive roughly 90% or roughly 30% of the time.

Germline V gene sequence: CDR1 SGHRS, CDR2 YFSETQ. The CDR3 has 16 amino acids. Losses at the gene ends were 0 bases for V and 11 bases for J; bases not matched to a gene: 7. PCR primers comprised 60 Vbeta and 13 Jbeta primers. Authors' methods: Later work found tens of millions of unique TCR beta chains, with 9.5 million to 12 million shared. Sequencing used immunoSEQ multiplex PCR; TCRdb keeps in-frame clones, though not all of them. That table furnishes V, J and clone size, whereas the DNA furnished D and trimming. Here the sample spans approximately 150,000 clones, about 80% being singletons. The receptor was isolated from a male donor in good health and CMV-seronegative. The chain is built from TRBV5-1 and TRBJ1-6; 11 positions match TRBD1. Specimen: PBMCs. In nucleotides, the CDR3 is TGCGCCAGCAGCTTGGCTGCGGACAGGGGGCTTACACCCCTCCACTTT. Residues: CASSLAADRGLTPLHF.